The 15 T cell receptor beta chains below were found in one sample sequenced in a study of CD8+ T cells in alopecia areata. Reverse transcribed after extraction, RNA yielded cDNA as the sequencing template. Sequencing was performed with immunoSEQ multiplex PCR; in TCRdb, only in-frame clones are kept and a portion is missing. The sample contains about 110,000 clones, 65% to 85% of which appear only once. Specified treatment: oral pan-JAK inhibitor, 5-10 mg twice daily. Sample: CD8+ T cells sorted from blood, taken at week 24, from a patient treated with tofacitinib. Source of these receptors: a human donor with alopecia areata.

The CDR3 loop reads CSAEGRGPGYGYTF. In DNA, the CDR3 is TGCAGCGCCGAGGGCAGGGGGCCTGGCTATGGCTACACCTTC. The gene calls are TRBV29-1 and TRBJ1-2, with 8 bases lining up with TRBD1. This CDR3 region has 14 residues. With 7 bases clipped from V and 4 bases from J, the junction kept 11 bases outside the gene matches. Germline assignment: CDR1 SQVTM and CDR2 ANQGSEA. Complete variable domain (other parts from reference TRBV29-1 and TRBJ1-2): SAVISQKPSRDICQRGTSLTIQCQVDSQVTMMFWYRQQPGQSLTLIATANQGSEATYESGFVIDKFPISRPNLTFSTLTVSNMSPEDSSIYLCSAEGRGPGYGYTFGSGTRLTVV.

V usage is TRBV12-5 and J usage is TRBJ2-1, with D hard to call. In germline, CDR1 is LGHNT, CDR2 FRNRAP. The CDR3 loop spans 16 amino acids. V lost 4 bases to trimming and J lost 2 bases, with 15 bases between them. CDR3 in amino acids: CASGYGQTSTYNEQFF. In DNA, the CDR3 is TGTGCTAGTGGTTATGGGCAGACGTCCACCTACAATGAGCAGTTCTTC.

The V and J genes are TRBV7-9 and TRBJ2-5, with D uncertain. This CDR3 has 14 amino acids. V lost 1 base to trimming and J lost 0 bases, with 6 bases between them. Germline CDR1 SEHNR, CDR2 FQNEAQ (reference sequence). The CDR3 nucleotides are TGTGCCAGCAGCTTAGACTACAACCAAGAGACCCAGTACTTC. It encodes CASSLDYNQETQYF.

The chain uses TRBV27 and TRBJ1-3; no definite D call. The CDR3 sequence is 14 residues long. The V gene lost 4 bases and the J gene lost 0 bases, with 7 bases spanning the gap. Germline loops: CDR1 MNHEY, CDR2 SMNVEV (reference sequence). In DNA form, the CDR3 reads TGTGCCAGCAGTTCCAGCCTCTCTGGAAACACCATATATTTT. The encoded protein is CASSSSLSGNTIYF.

This clone was recorded once. The chain recombines TRBV27 with TRBJ2-5; 12 bases match TRBD2. The V and J ends lost 6 bases and 1 base, in that order; junction bases with no gene match: 6. CDR1 is MNHEY, CDR2 SMNVEV, per germline (reference sequence). The CDR3 consists of 16 residues. CDR3 nucleotides: TGTGCCAGCAGAGTACTAGCGGGGGGACGCCAAGAGACCCAGTACTTC. It encodes CASRVLAGGRQETQYF.

Concerning this clone itself: The same CDR3 can be traced to other DNA sequences in this sample. In DNA form, the CDR3 reads TGTGCCAGCAGCTCTCACTCCTACGAGCAGTACTTC. Translation gives CASSSHSYEQYF. The chain uses TRBV9 and TRBJ2-7; D gene unclear. The CDR3 spans 12 residues. Trimming shortened V by 4 bases and J by 0 bases, and 5 bases separated the two germline ends. Germline loops: CDR1 SGDLS, CDR2 YYNGEE.

This chain links TRBV2 with TRBJ2-7; possibly TRBD1 for D (6 bases). Germline V lookup: CDR1 SNHLY, CDR2 FYNNEI. CDR3 length: 12 residues. The germline V and J ends were trimmed by 4 bases and 3 bases, with 7 bases remaining between them. The CDR3 region has the DNA TGTGCCAGCAGTGGAGGGGGCTACGAGCAGTACTTC. Protein: CASSGGGYEQYF.

V is TRBV6-5 and J is TRBJ2-3, with TRBD2 matching 9 bases. Germline V gives CDR1 MNHEY, CDR2 SVGAGI. This CDR3 is 15 amino acids long. V dropped 5 bases and J dropped 4; count of bases not matched to a gene: 7. The CDR3 is CASSGMAGGPDTQYF. The CDR3 DNA follows: TGTGCCAGCAGTGGTATGGCGGGGGGGCCAGATACGCAGTATTTT.

The V and J genes are TRBV13 and TRBJ2-1, with D maybe TRBD2 (6 bases). CDR3 length: 15 amino acids. Trimming stripped 5 bases from V and 8 bases from J, with 19 bases between. Germline V gene lookup returns CDR1 PRHDT and CDR2 FYEKMQ (reference sequence). In DNA, the CDR3 is TGTGCCAGCAGCCCCAGGTCGGAGGGCCTCGATGAGCAGTTCTTC. Translation gives CASSPRSEGLDEQFF.

The V gene is TRBV7-9, the J gene TRBJ1-1; D unresolved. Germline lookup yields CDR1 SEHNR and CDR2 FQNEAQ (reference sequence). The CDR3 contains 12 residues. The V and J ends lost 1 base and 5 bases respectively, with 5 bases between them. The CDR3 sequence is CASSLGRTEAFF. The CDR3 DNA follows: TGTGCCAGCAGCTTAGGGCGGACTGAAGCTTTCTTT.

This chain joins TRBV29-1 and TRBJ2-1; D is uncertain. The V gene lost 6 bases and the J gene lost 3 bases, with 6 bases spanning the gap. Germline loops: CDR1 SQVTM, CDR2 ANQGSEA. The CDR3 has 11 residues. CDR3 loop: CSVTDYNEQFF. In DNA, the CDR3 is TGCAGCGTGACTGACTACAATGAGCAGTTCTTC.

The V and J genes are TRBV4-2 and TRBJ1-1; D may be TRBD1 (6 bases). Trimming took off 6 bases at V and 4 bases at J, with 12 bases between the two ends. CDR3 size: 13 residues. The V gene's germline CDR1 is LGHNA and CDR2 YNFKEQ. CDR3 residues: CASRDEGGTEAFF. The CDR3 DNA is TGTGCCAGCAGGGACGAGGGGGGCACTGAAGCTTTCTTT.

V gene TRBV7-2 combines with J gene TRBJ2-2; 9 bases are a match to TRBD2. V lost 2 bases, J lost 5 bases, and 3 bases stayed unmatched. Germline CDR1 SGHTA, CDR2 FQGNSA. The CDR3 loop spans 15 amino acids. CDR3 in amino acids: CASSLRGGATGELFF. The CDR3 nucleotides read TGTGCCAGCAGCTTACGCGGGGGGGCTACCGGGGAGCTGTTTTTT.

The chain uses TRBV7-6 and TRBJ2-7; D remains ambiguous. The CDR3 extends over 15 amino acids. Trimming took 4 bases from V and 1 from J, leaving 14 bases between them. CDR1 and CDR2 from the germline V gene are SGHVS and FNYEAQ. The CDR3 DNA reads TGTGCCAGCAGCTCCACGCTAGGGTTTTCCTACGAGCAGTACTTC. Residues: CASSSTLGFSYEQYF.

The chain recombines TRBV29-1 with TRBJ2-1, with D perhaps TRBD1 (6 bases). In germline, CDR1 is SQVTM, CDR2 ANQGSEA. The CDR3 runs to 15 residues. V was cut by 5 bases and J by 8 bases, with 22 bases left in between. The CDR3 DNA sequence: TGCAGCGTTCCGGATCAGGGGTCACAGGGACATGAGCAGTTCTTC. It translates to CSVPDQGSQGHEQFF.